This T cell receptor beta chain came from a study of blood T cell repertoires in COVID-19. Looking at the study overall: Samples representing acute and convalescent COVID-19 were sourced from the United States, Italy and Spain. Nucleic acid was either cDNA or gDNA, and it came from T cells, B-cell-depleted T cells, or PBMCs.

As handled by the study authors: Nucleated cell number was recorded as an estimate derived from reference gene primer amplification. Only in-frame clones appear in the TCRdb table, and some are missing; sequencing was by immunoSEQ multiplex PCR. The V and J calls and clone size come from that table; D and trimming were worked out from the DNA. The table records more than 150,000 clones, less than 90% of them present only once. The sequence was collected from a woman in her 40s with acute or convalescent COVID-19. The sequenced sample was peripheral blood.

The chain's CDR3 is CASRFSGYEQYF. The CDR3 nucleotides are TGTGCCAGCAGATTTTCAGGATACGAGCAGTACTTC. The chain joins TRBV2 to TRBJ2-7; D is uncertain. The V and J ends lost 6 bases and 4 bases respectively, with 10 bases between them. The CDR3 covers 12 residues. Germline V gene lookup returns CDR1 SNHLY and CDR2 FYNNEI.